This record concerns one T cell receptor (beta chain) sequence. A much larger clone differs from this one at a single base, so this may be a read error. What was amplified from RNA transcripts were TCR beta CDR3 regions. An initial round of RT-PCR targeting the TCR CDR3 relied on the HTBI primer set. TCRdb recomputed calls from the multiplex PCR reads with MiXCR, one row per CDR3 protein. This table holds about 300,000 distinct CDR3 sequences, around 20% found once. This record belongs to a study of T cells in Graves' hyperthyroidism and ophthalmopathy. Germline CDR1 LGHDT, CDR2 YNNKEL (reference sequence). The CDR3 consists of 16 residues.

The sequenced sample consisted of blood. This TCR was recovered from a man between 45 and 60 years old with Graves' ophthalmopathy. J is TRBJ2-1 and V is TRBV3-1; 14 bases line up with TRBD2. In nucleotides, the CDR3 is TGTGCCGGCAGCCAAGAAAGGACTAGCGGGAGGTATGAGCAGTTCTTC. It translates to CAGSQERTSGRYEQFF.